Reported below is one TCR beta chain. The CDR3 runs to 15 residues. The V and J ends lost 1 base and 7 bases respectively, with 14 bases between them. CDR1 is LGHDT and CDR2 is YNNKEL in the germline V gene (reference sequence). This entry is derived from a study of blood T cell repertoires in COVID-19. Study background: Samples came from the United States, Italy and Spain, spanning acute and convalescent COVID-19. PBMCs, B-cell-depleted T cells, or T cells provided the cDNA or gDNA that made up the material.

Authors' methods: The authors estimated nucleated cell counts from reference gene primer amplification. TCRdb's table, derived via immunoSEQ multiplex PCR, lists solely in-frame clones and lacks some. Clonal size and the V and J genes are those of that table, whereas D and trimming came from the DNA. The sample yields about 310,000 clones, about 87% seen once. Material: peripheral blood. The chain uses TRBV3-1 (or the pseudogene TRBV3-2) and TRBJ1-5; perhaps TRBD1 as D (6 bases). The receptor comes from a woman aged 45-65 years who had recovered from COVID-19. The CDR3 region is CASSQGPTGNQPQHF. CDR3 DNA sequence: TGTGCCAGCAGCCAAGGTCCAACAGGGAACCAGCCCCAGCATTTT.